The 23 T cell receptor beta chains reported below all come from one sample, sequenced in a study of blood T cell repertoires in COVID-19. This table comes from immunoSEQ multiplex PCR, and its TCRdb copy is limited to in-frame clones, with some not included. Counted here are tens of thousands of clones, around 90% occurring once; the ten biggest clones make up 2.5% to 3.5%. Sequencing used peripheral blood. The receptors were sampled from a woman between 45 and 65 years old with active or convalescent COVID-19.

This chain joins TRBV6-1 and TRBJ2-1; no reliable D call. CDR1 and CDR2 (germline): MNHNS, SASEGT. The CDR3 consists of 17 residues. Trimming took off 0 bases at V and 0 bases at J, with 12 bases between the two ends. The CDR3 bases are TGTGCCAGCAGTGAAGCGCTAACAGCCAGCTCCTACAATGAGCAGTTCTTC. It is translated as CASSEALTASSYNEQFF.

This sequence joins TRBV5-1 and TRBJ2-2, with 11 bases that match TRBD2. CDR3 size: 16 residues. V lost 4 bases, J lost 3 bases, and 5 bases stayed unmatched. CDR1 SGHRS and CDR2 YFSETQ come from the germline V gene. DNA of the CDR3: TGCGCCAGCAGCGCGTCTAGCGGGGGGCACACCGGGGAGCTGTTTTTT. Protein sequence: CASSASSGGHTGELFF.

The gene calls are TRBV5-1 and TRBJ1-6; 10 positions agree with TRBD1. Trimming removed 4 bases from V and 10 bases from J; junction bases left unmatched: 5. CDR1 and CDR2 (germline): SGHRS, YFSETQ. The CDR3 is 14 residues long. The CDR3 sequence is CASSTGTGESPLHF. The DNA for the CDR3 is TGCGCCAGCAGCACCGGGACAGGGGAATCACCCCTCCACTTT.

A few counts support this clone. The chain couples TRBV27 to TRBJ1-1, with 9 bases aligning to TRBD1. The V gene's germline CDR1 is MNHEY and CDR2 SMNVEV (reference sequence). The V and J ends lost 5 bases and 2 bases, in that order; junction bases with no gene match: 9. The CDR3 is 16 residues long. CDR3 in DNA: TGTGCCAGCAGTCCACAGGGGGCGACCCGAAACACTGAAGCTTTCTTT. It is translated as CASSPQGATRNTEAFF.

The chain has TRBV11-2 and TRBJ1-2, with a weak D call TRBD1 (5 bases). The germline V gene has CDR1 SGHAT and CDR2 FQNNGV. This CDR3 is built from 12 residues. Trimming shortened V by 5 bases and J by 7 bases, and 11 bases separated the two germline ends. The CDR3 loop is CASSAQGSGYTF. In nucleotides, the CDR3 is TGTGCCAGCAGCGCGCAGGGTAGTGGCTACACCTTC.

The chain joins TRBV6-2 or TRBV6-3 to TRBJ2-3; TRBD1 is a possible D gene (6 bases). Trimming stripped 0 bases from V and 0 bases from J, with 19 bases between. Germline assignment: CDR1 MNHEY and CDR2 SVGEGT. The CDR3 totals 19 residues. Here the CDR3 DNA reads TGTGCCAGCAGTTACTCCTTCGGCAGGGGCGGTACTAGCACAGATACGCAGTATTTT. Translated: CASSYSFGRGGTSTDTQYF.

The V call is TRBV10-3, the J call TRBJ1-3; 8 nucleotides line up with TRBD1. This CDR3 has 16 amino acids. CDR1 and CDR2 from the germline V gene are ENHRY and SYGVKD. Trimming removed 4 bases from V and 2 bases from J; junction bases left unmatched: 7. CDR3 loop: CAISGAPGGPGNTIYF. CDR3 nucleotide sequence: TGTGCCATCAGTGGAGCCCCAGGGGGCCCTGGAAACACCATATATTTT.

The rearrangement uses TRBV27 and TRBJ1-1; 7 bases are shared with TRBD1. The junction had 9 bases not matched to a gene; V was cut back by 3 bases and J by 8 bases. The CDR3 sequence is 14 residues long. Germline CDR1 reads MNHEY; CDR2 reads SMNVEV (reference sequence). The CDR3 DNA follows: TGTGCCAGCAGTTTTATCGATAGCAGGGGGGAAGCTTTCTTT. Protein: CASSFIDSRGEAFF.

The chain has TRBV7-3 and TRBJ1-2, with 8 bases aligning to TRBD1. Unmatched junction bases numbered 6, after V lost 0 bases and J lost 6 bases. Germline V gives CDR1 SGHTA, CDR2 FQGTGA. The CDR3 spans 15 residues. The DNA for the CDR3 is TGTGCCAGCAGCTTAACGTGGGAACAGGGGGATGGCTACACCTTC. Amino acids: CASSLTWEQGDGYTF.

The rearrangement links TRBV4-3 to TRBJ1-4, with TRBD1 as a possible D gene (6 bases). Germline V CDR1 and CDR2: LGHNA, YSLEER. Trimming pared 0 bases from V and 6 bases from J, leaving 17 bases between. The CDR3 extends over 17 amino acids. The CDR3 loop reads CASSQDSAGTSHEKLFF. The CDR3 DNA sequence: TGCGCCAGCAGCCAAGATAGCGCCGGGACAAGTCATGAAAAACTGTTTTTT.

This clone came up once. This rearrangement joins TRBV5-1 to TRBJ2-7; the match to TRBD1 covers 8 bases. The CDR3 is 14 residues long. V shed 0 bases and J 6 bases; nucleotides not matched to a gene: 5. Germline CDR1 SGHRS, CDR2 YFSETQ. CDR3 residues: CASSLDGRGREQYF. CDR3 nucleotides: TGCGCCAGCAGCTTGGACGGCAGGGGGCGCGAGCAGTACTTC.

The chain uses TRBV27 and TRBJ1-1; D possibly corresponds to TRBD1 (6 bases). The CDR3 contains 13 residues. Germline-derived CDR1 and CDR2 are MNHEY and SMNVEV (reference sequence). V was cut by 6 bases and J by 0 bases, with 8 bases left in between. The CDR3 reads CASSTGMNTEAFF. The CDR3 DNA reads TGTGCCAGCAGCACAGGGATGAACACTGAAGCTTTCTTT.

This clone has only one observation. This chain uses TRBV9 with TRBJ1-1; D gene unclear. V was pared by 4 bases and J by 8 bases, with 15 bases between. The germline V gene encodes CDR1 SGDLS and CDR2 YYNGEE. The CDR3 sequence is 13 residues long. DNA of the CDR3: TGTGCCAGCAGCCCCGAGGTTGATCGGGAAGCTTTCTTT. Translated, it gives CASSPEVDREAFF.

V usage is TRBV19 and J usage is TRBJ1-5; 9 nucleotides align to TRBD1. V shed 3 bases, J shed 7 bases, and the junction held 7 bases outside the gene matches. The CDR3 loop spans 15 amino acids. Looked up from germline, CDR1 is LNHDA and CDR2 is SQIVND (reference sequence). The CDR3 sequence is CASSIPGTGRQPQHF. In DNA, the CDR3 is TGTGCCAGTAGTATCCCCGGGACAGGGCGCCAGCCCCAGCATTTT.

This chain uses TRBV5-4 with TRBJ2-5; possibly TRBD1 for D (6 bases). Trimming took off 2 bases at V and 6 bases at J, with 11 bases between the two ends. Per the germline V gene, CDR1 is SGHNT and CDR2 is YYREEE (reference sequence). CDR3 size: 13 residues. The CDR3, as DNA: TGTGCCAGCAGCTTCGCAGGGGCAAAGACCCAGTACTTC. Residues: CASSFAGAKTQYF.

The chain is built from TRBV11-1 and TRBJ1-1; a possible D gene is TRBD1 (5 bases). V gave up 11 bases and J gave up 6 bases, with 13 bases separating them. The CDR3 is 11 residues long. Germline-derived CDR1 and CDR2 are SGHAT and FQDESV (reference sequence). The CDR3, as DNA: TGTGCCGTCTCAGGGTATTCTGAAGCTTTCTTT. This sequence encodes CAVSGYSEAFF.

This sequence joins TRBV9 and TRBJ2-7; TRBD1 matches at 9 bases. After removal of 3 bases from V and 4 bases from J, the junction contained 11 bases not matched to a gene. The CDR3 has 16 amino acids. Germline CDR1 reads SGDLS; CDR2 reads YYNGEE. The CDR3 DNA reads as TGTGCCAGCAGCGGGGGCGCAGCGGGACAGGGTTACGAGCAGTACTTC. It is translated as CASSGGAAGQGYEQYF.

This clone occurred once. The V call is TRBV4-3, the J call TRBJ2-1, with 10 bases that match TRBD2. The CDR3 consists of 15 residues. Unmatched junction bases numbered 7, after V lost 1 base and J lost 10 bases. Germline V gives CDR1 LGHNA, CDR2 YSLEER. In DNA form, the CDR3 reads TGCGCCAGCAGCCAAGCGAGCGGGGGGGCCAGGGAGCAGTTCTTC. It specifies CASSQASGGAREQFF.

The DNA for the CDR3 is TGTGCCAGCAGCCAGCTTGGACAGGACACTGAAGCTTTCTTT. As protein: CASSQLGQDTEAFF. The chain joins TRBV14 to TRBJ1-1, with TRBD1 matching over 7 bases. The CDR3 runs 14 residues. Germline V lookup: CDR1 SGHDN, CDR2 FVKESK. J gave up 3 bases and V 3 bases, and 4 bases lay outside the gene matches.

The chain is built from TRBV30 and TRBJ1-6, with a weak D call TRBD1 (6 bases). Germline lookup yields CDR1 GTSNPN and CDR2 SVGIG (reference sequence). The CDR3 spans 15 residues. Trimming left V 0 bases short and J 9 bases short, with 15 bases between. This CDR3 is CAWSVHQGKGSPLHF. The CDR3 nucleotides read TGTGCCTGGAGTGTACACCAGGGGAAGGGTTCACCCCTCCACTTT.

The CDR3, as DNA: TGTGCCATTGAAGGAGAGGGCCTCTCTGGAAACACCATATATTTT. Translated: CAIEGEGLSGNTIYF. V usage is TRBV6-6 and J usage is TRBJ1-3; D not resolved. Germline-derived CDR1 and CDR2 are MNHNY and SVGAGI (reference sequence). The V end was cut by 10 bases, the J end by 0 bases, with 16 bases between. The CDR3 has 15 residues.

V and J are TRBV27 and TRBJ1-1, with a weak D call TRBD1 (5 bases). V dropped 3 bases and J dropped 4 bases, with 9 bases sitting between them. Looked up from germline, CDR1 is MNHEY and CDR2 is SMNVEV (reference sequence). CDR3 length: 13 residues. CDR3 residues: CASSFGATTEAFF. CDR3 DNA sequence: TGTGCCAGCAGTTTTGGGGCGACCACTGAAGCTTTCTTT.

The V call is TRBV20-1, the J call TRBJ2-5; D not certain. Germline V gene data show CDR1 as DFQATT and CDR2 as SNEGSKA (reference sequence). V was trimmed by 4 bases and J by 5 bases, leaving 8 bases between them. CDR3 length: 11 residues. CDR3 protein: CSANPEETQYF. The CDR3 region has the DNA TGCAGTGCTAACCCGGAGGAGACCCAGTACTTC.